This T cell receptor (beta chain) was profiled in a study of blood T cells in healthy people across ages. CDR1 SGHRS and CDR2 YFSETQ come from the germline V gene. Between the trimmed V and J ends, which lost 6 bases and 0 bases, there was a span of 6 bases. This CDR3 has 12 residues. Donors ranged from 6 to 90 years old and were healthy Caucasians in Russia. There are a few counts of this clonotype. A second PCR of 7 to 11 cycles used a sample-barcoded 5' primer and a J-beta primer mix. TCRdb re-called the 5' RACE reads through MiXCR, storing one row per CDR3 protein. Counted here are roughly 1,700,000 distinct CDR3 sequences, 28% occurring once; the ten biggest clones make up more than 6%.

The chain uses TRBV5-1 and TRBJ2-5; D is perhaps TRBD2 (5 bases). Sequenced: blood. The source of this sequence is a woman aged 25 to 39 in good health. Here the CDR3 DNA reads TGCGCCAGCAAGGACTACCAAGAGACCCAGTACTTC. It codes for CASKDYQETQYF.